This T cell receptor beta chain was sequenced in a study of CD4 and CD8 cells across lung adenocarcinoma regions. Each CDR3 protein gets one entry after TCRdb re-called the PCR reads with MiXCR. The sample holds about 12,000 distinct CDR3 sequences, approximately 48% seen once. Localized lung adenocarcinoma, a non-small cell lung cancer, affected the donors. This clonotype was found a few times. The TCR comes from a male donor with lung adenocarcinoma. The CD4 and CD8 labels of this study may be unreliable. Specimen: CD8+ T cells from the margin of a lung tumor.

CDR3 nucleotide sequence: TGTGCCAGCACTAGGACGGCGGCGAACTATGGCTACACCTTC. Encoded protein: CASTRTAANYGYTF. The V call is TRBV6-1, the J call TRBJ1-2, with D unresolved. The CDR3 covers 14 residues. The germline CDR1 and CDR2 sequences are MNHNS and SASEGT. V gave up 7 bases and J gave up 2 bases, with 14 bases separating them.